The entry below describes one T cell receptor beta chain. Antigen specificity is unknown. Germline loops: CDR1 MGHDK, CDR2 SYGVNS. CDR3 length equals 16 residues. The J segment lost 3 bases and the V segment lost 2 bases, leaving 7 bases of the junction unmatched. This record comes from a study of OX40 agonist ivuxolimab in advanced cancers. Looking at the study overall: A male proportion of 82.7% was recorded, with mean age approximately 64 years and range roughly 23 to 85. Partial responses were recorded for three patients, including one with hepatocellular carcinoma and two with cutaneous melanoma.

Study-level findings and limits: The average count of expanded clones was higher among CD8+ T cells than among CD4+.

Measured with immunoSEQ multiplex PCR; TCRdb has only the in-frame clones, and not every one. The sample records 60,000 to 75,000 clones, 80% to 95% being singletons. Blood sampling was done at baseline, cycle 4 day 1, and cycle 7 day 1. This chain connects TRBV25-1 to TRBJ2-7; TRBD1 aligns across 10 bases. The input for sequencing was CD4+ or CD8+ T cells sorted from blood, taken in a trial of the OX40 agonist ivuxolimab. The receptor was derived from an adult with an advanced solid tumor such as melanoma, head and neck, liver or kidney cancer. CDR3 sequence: CASSELEDRGGYEQYF. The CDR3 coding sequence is TGTGCCAGCAGTGAACTCGAGGACAGGGGGGGCTACGAGCAGTACTTC.